This is a list of T cell receptor beta chains from one sample in a study of T cell clones after liver transplantation. Profiling relied on immunoSEQ multiplex PCR, and the TCRdb table lists in-frame clones only, not all of them. This sample has 40,000 to 65,000 clones, with approximately 84% found just once. The sequenced sample was CD4+ T cells from blood, obtained before liver transplant. Every receptor here comes from a human donor who received a liver transplant. The CDR3 runs from the conserved cysteine through the conserved F or W. The order of the fields is D gene, J gene, clone size, V gene, CDR3 protein, CDR3 DNA. The D gene is left open where the match is weak. A clone size is listed for some rows: how often the clone was seen (once, few, many), or a class if it is expanded.

D: .; J: TRBJ2-7; size: .; V: TRBV7-2; CDR3: CASRSDLYEQYF; DNA: TGTGCCAGCAGATCCGATCTCTACGAGCAGTACTTC
D: .; J: TRBJ2-3; size: .; V: TRBV20-1; CDR3: CSATSTDTQYF; DNA: TGCAGTGCTACCAGCACAGATACGCAGTATTTT
D: TRBD2; J: TRBJ2-5; size: .; V: TRBV7-2; CDR3: CASSSTLAGGSGGTQYF; DNA: TGTGCCAGCAGCTCAACTCTAGCGGGGGGTTCCGGTGGGACCCAGTACTTC
D: .; J: TRBJ1-6; size: .; V: TRBV27; CDR3: CASARSGDSSPLHF; DNA: TGTGCCAGCGCCCGGTCTGGAGATTCCTCACCCCTCCACTTT
D: .; J: TRBJ2-7; size: once; V: TRBV18; CDR3: CASSLKPTPYEQYF; DNA: TGTGCCAGCTCACTAAAACCGACCCCCTACGAGCAGTACTTC
D: .; J: TRBJ1-5; size: .; V: TRBV19; CDR3: CASSIVGEIHSNQPQHF; DNA: TGTGCCAGTAGTATAGTCGGGGAAATCCATAGCAATCAGCCCCAGCATTTT
D: .; J: TRBJ1-5; size: .; V: TRBV28; CDR3: CASTQGATLNEPQHF; DNA: TGTGCCAGCACCCAAGGGGCCACCTTAAACGAGCCCCAGCATTTT
D: .; J: TRBJ2-6; size: .; V: TRBV2; CDR3: CASSVGGTALSGANVLTF; DNA: TGTGCCAGCAGTGTAGGGGGGACAGCCTTATCTGGGGCCAACGTCCTGACTTTC
D: .; J: TRBJ1-6; size: .; V: TRBV5-5; CDR3: CASSLAPREHGSPLHF; DNA: TGTGCCAGCAGCTTGGCTCCCCGGGAACACGGTTCACCCCTCCACTTT
D: .; J: TRBJ2-2; size: few; V: TRBV5-6; CDR3: CASSRDTTEFTGELFF; DNA: TGTGCCAGCAGCCGTGATACGACAGAATTCACCGGGGAGCTGTTTTTT
D: .; J: TRBJ2-7; size: .; V: TRBV5-4; CDR3: CASSLSQGHYEQYF; DNA: TGTGCCAGCAGCTTGAGTCAGGGTCACTACGAGCAGTACTTC
D: TRBD2; J: TRBJ2-5; size: .; V: TRBV28; CDR3: CATSKTGTSATQETQYF; DNA: TGTGCCACCTCAAAAACCGGGACTAGCGCTACCCAAGAGACCCAGTACTTC
D: .; J: TRBJ1-5; size: once; V: TRBV6-5; CDR3: CASGPPGVSNQPQHF; DNA: TGTGCCAGCGGTCCCCCAGGAGTTAGCAATCAGCCCCAGCATTTT
D: TRBD1; J: TRBJ1-1; size: .; V: TRBV14; CDR3: CASSQSDRGLGTEAFF; DNA: TGTGCCAGCAGCCAATCTGACAGGGGGTTGGGCACTGAAGCTTTCTTT
D: TRBD1; J: TRBJ2-1; size: .; V: TRBV7-7; CDR3: CASSLGGPRGEQFF; DNA: TGTGCTAGCAGCTTAGGGGGCCCACGGGGTGAGCAGTTCTTC
D: .; J: TRBJ1-2; size: few; V: TRBV5-4; CDR3: CASSGHQGGSAPFGYTF; DNA: TGTGCCAGCAGCGGCCACCAGGGTGGAAGCGCCCCCTTTGGCTACACCTTC
D: TRBD1; J: TRBJ2-2; size: .; V: TRBV7-8; CDR3: CASSRTPTGQGIGELFF; DNA: TGTGCCAGCAGCCGAACGCCCACAGGACAGGGAATCGGGGAGCTGTTTTTT
D: TRBD1; J: TRBJ1-1; size: .; V: TRBV18; CDR3: CASSRAGGVKTEAFF; DNA: TGTGCCAGCTCACGGGCAGGGGGGGTAAAGACTGAAGCTTTCTTT
D: .; J: TRBJ1-1; size: .; V: TRBV6-5; CDR3: CASSYGTLNTEAFF; DNA: TGTGCCAGCAGTTACGGCACCCTGAACACTGAAGCTTTCTTT
D: .; J: TRBJ1-6; size: .; V: TRBV19; CDR3: CASSQGGASSYNSPLHF; DNA: TGTGCCAGTAGTCAAGGGGGGGCGAGCTCCTATAATTCACCCCTCCACTTT
D: .; J: TRBJ1-2; size: .; V: TRBV13; CDR3: CASSLDRVGGYTF; DNA: TGTGCCAGCAGCTTAGACAGGGTGGGTGGCTACACCTTC
D: .; J: TRBJ1-1; size: .; V: TRBV7-2; CDR3: CASSLEGDNTEAFF; DNA: TGTGCCAGCAGCTTAGAAGGGGATAACACTGAAGCTTTCTTT
D: TRBD2; J: TRBJ2-5; size: .; V: TRBV4-2; CDR3: CASSPSPGGRGQETQYF; DNA: TGTGCCAGCAGCCCATCTCCGGGCGGGAGGGGCCAAGAGACCCAGTACTTC
D: TRBD2; J: TRBJ2-7; size: .; V: TRBV5-1; CDR3: CASTNPSVGGGYEQYF; DNA: TGCGCCAGCACCAACCCCTCTGTGGGGGGGGGCTACGAGCAGTACTTC
D: .; J: TRBJ1-2; size: .; V: TRBV4-1; CDR3: CASSQDNRAYGYTF; DNA: TGCGCCAGCAGCCAAGATAACAGGGCCTATGGCTACACCTTC
D: TRBD2; J: TRBJ2-5; size: .; V: TRBV7-2; CDR3: CASSLGTSGGETQYF; DNA: TGTGCCAGCAGCTTAGGGACTAGCGGGGGAGAGACCCAGTACTTC
D: .; J: TRBJ1-1; size: .; V: TRBV6-6; CDR3: CASSPSEARAFF; DNA: TGTGCCAGCAGCCCCTCCGAAGCTAGGGCTTTCTTT
D: .; J: TRBJ2-2; size: .; V: TRBV6-4; CDR3: CASSSGRNTGELFF; DNA: TGTGCCAGCAGTTCTGGTAGGAACACCGGGGAGCTGTTTTTT
D: TRBD2; J: TRBJ2-1; size: .; V: TRBV11-2; CDR3: CASSPGTSGATEQFF; DNA: TGTGCCAGCAGCCCCGGGACTAGCGGGGCCACTGAGCAGTTCTTC
D: TRBD2; J: TRBJ2-5; size: .; V: TRBV4-2; CDR3: CASSLRGGDGEETQYF; DNA: TGTGCCAGCAGCCTTCGGGGAGGGGACGGAGAAGAGACCCAGTACTTC
D: .; J: TRBJ2-3; size: .; V: TRBV7-9; CDR3: CASSRAGGDTQYF; DNA: TGTGCCAGCAGCCGGGCAGGTGGGGATACGCAGTATTTT
D: .; J: TRBJ1-4; size: .; V: TRBV14; CDR3: CASDPDRRYEKLFF; DNA: TGTGCCAGCGACCCCGATAGAAGGTATGAAAAACTGTTTTTT
D: .; J: TRBJ2-5; size: .; V: TRBV7-2; CDR3: CASSLGDFVAWYRETQYF; DNA: TGTGCCAGCAGCCTCGGGGATTTTGTAGCGTGGTACCGGGAGACCCAGTACTTC
D: .; J: TRBJ2-3; size: few; V: TRBV19; CDR3: CASSIRRSTDTQYF; DNA: TGTGCCAGTAGTATCCGGCGGAGCACAGATACGCAGTATTTT
D: .; J: TRBJ2-7; size: .; V: TRBV29-1; CDR3: CRIRRSSVEWEQYF; DNA: TGCAGGATAAGGCGATCCTCCGTCGAGTGGGAGCAGTACTTC
D: .; J: TRBJ1-1; size: .; V: TRBV2; CDR3: CASSYDSRVNTEAFF; DNA: TGTGCCAGCAGTTATGACAGTCGGGTAAACACTGAAGCTTTCTTT
D: .; J: TRBJ2-5; size: .; V: TRBV11-2; CDR3: CASSWGMETQYF; DNA: TGTGCCAGCAGCTGGGGGATGGAGACCCAGTACTTC